This T cell receptor (beta chain) was sequenced during a study of early stage breast cancer tumors (dated by TCRdb to between 2016 and 2019). Broadly, across the study: Of the roughly 16 invasive breast tumors, roughly eleven were found to be estrogen receptor-positive, progesterone receptor-positive and HER2-negative. About 70% of the 12 ER+/PR+/HER2- tumors were invasive ductal carcinomas, while the other four were invasive lobular carcinomas. On average, each sample had roughly 9.7-fold read coverage. Across all samples, 2,651,842 templates representing 1,097,674 unique clonotypes were detected. General study outcomes and caveats: Repertoires from blood and normal breast were more alike than repertoires from blood and tumor, and in about 90% of the 16 patients, comparing each tissue with blood separated tumor from normal. Compared with adjacent normal breast tissue, tumors had higher clonality and approximately 2.5-fold greater T cell density. Chain pairing and functional markers such as CD4, CD8 and FOXP3 were missed by bulk genomic DNA sequencing of unsorted cells. Analysis by tumor subtype was prevented by the small cohort size. Enriched TCRB sequences shared across patients were mostly commonly generated sequences, unlikely to play an important role in the tumor microenvironment.

Two independent genomic DNA replicates were amplified for each sample, with approximately 0.5 ug used for blood and approximately 1.5 ug for tumor or normal breast. Following the manufacturer's instructions, the ImmunoSeq Intro kit was used to carry out TCRB sequencing on genomic DNA. The multiplex PCR ran for roughly 29 cycles using proprietary primers and spike-in control sequences for absolute quantification. Single-end 150-bp reads were used to sequence an 87-bp fragment spanning the CDR3 plus the flanking V and J genes. Each lane of an Illumina MiSeq running version 3.0 chemistry carried seven multiplexed samples, with two replicates apiece. Turning to the authors' computational methods: The vendor's proprietary pipeline handled the raw data processing, merging both replicates into a single result for each sample. Clonotypes were defined as productive rearrangements sharing the V-gene family, CDR3 amino acid sequence and J-gene segment. Clonality was calculated as 1 minus the normalized Shannon entropy (Pielou evenness) of TCRB abundances. T cell density was estimated as total templates divided by the number of input cells, with the number of input cells inferred from the DNA input amount. Recon with default parameters was used to estimate total repertoire diversity and clonality. Tumor-enriched clonotypes were defined as having over 0.1% abundance in tumor and at least 32-fold higher abundance than in normal breast. The clones in this table, taken by TCRdb from immuneACCESS, are in-frame only. Not every clone is retained; where verified, under half of the shortfall comes from an unresolved V gene, and the cause of the rest is unknown. The V and J calls and clone size come from that table; D and trimming were worked out from the DNA. This sample comprises tens of thousands of clones, over 80% of them detected only once. Around 4.7% of the sample rests with the top ten.

The CDR3 runs 12 amino acids, cysteine and phenylalanine included. Only CDR3 DNA remains: 36 bases, in frame from the first base. The germline ends are 6 bases apart after V is trimmed by 0 bases and J by 8 bases. Per the germline V gene, ENHRY is the CDR1 and SYGVKD is the CDR2. The study profiled bulk TCR beta-chain repertoires in matched peripheral blood, tumor and adjacent normal breast tissue taken from approximately 15 patients with early-stage breast cancer. Before surgery, roughly 4.5-11 mL of whole blood was collected in EDTA tubes and processed within 2 hours. Peripheral blood mononuclear cells were isolated by Ficoll-Paque centrifugation in SepMate-50 tubes. PBMCs were cryopreserved in aliquots of roughly 2 to 4.5 million cells in roughly 90% FBS with roughly 10% DMSO and kept in liquid nitrogen. The Qiagen AllPrep DNA/RNA Mini kit was used for genomic DNA extraction. As to this clone: The target of this receptor is not known. There are no base qualities to consult, and no much larger clone falls within one base.

The rearranged chain carries TRBV10-3 and TRBJ2-3; the D region possibly corresponds to TRBD1 (5 bases align). The receptor was isolated from a person aged 65 to 85 with breast cancer. Sequenced: blood. The CDR3 corresponds to CAISESGLTQYF. The DNA reads as follows: TGTGCCATCAGTGAGTCGGGGCTTACGCAGTATTTT.